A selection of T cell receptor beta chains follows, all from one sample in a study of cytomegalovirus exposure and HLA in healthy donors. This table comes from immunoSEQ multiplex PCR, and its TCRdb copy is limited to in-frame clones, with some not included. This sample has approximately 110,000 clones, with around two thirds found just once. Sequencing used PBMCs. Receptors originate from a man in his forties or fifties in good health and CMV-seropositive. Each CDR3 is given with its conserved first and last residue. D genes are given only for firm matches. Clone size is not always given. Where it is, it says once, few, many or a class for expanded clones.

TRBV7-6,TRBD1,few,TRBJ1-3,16,TGTGCCAGCAGCCTTGGACAGGGGCTCTCTGGAAACACCATATATTTT,CASSLGQGLSGNTIYF
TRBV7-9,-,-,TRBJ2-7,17,TGTGCCAGCAGCTTAGTGCGCGGGGCCAGGTCAGCCTACGAGCAGTACTTC,CASSLVRGARSAYEQYF
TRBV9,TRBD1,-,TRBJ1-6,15,TGTGCCAGCAGCGCCACAGGGGACGGTAATTCACCCCTCCACTTT,CASSATGDGNSPLHF
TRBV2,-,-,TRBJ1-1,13,TGTGCCAGCAGGAGTCTTCTTAACACTGAAGCTTTCTTT,CASRSLLNTEAFF
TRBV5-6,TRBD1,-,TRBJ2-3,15,TGTGCCAGCAGCACCGGGACAGGAGATCGGGATACGCAGTATTTT,CASSTGTGDRDTQYF
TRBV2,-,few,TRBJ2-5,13,TGTGCCAGCCTACAGGGCAGACAAGAGACCCAGTACTTC,CASLQGRQETQYF
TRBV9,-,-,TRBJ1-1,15,TGTGCCAGCAGCGCCTACAGGGACACCAACACTGAAGCTTTCTTT,CASSAYRDTNTEAFF
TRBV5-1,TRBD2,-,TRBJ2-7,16,TGCGCCAGCAGCCCTAGAAGAGCGGGGGGCGGGAACGAGCAGTACTTC,CASSPRRAGGGNEQYF
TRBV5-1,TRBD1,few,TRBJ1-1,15,TGCGCCAGCAGCCCCGGGACAGGGGTGGACACTGAAGCTTTCTTT,CASSPGTGVDTEAFF
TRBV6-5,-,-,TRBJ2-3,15,TGTGCCAGCAGTTACATGGGGCCACTTGGAGATACGCAGTATTTT,CASSYMGPLGDTQYF
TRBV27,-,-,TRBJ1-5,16,TGTGCCAGCAGTCCTGGCAGGGGACATTGGGTGGGGCCCCAGCATTTT,CASSPGRGHWVGPQHF
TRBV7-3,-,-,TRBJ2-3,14,TGTGCCAGCAGCCCAGAAAGTATCCGCGATACGCAGTATTTT,CASSPESIRDTQYF
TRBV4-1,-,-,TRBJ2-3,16,TGCGCCAGCAGCCAAGATAGTTTCAGGGTCACAGATACGCAGTATTTT,CASSQDSFRVTDTQYF
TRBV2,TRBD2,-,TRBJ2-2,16,TGTGCCAGCAGTGATAACGGGAGGCGGTACACCGGGGAGCTGTTTTTT,CASSDNGRRYTGELFF
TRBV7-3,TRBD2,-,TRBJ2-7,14,TGTGCCAGCAGCTTGACTAGCGGGAGTCGGGAGCAGTACTTC,CASSLTSGSREQYF
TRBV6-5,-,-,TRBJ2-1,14,TGTGCCAGCAGTTACTCGAGAGGGAACAATGAGCAGTTCTTC,CASSYSRGNNEQFF
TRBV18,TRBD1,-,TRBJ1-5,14,TGTGCCAGCTCACCGGGACAGGGGAGTCAGCCCCAGCATTTT,CASSPGQGSQPQHF
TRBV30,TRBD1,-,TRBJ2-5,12,TGTGCCTGGAGACAGGGGGAGGAGACCCAGTACTTC,CAWRQGEETQYF
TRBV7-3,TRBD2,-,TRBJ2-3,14,TGTGCCAGCAGCCTAGCGGGGGGGGGAGATACGCAGTATTTT,CASSLAGGGDTQYF
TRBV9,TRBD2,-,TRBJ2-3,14,TGTGCCAGCAGCGCGGGACTAGCGGGAGATACGCAGTATTTT,CASSAGLAGDTQYF
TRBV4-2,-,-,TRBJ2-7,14,TGTGCCAGCAGCTTCAGGGCCCTAACATCAGAGCAGTACTTC,CASSFRALTSEQYF
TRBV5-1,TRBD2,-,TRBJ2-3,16,TGCGCCAGCAGCTTGTGGGGCGGGAGTGGTATAGATACGCAGTATTTT,CASSLWGGSGIDTQYF
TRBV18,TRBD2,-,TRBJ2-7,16,TGTGCCAGCTCACCACCCCGCCTCAGCGGGGCCAACGAGCAGTACTTC,CASSPPRLSGANEQYF
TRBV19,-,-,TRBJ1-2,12,TGTGCCAGTAGCGACCAGGGGTATGGCTACACCTTC,CASSDQGYGYTF
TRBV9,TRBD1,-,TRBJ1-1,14,TGTGCCAGCAGCCTAAACAGGGGAAGTACTGAAGCTTTCTTT,CASSLNRGSTEAFF
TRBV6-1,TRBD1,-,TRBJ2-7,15,TGTGCCAGCACCCCAGTGGGACAGGGGGCCTCCGAGCAGTACTTC,CASTPVGQGASEQYF
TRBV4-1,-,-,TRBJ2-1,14,TGCGCCAGCAGCCAAGATGGTACACGCAATGAGCAGTTCTTC,CASSQDGTRNEQFF
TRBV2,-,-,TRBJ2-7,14,TGTGCCAGCAGTGAAGGACCTGTAGACGGGGAGCAGTACTTC,CASSEGPVDGEQYF
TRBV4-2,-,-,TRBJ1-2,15,TGTGCCAGCAGCCAAGATAACAGAAATCTCTATGGCTACACCTTC,CASSQDNRNLYGYTF
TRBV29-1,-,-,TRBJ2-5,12,TGCAGCGTTGAGAGTAGCCCAGAGACCCAGTACTTC,CSVESSPETQYF
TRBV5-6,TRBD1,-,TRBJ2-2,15,TGTGCCAGCAGCCCTGGGACAGGGGAGGCCGGGGAGCTGTTTTTT,CASSPGTGEAGELFF
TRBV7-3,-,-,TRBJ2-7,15,TGTGCCAGCAGCTTAGGGCAGGGTTATAGGTACGAGCAGTACTTC,CASSLGQGYRYEQYF
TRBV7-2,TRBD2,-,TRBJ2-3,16,TGTGCCAGCAGCCCTATGCGGGGGGGCCCGATTCATACGCAGTATTTT,CASSPMRGGPIHTQYF
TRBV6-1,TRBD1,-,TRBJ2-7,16,TGTGCCAGCAGTGAAGGAGTCCAGGGGGCTCTTTACGAGCAGTACTTC,CASSEGVQGALYEQYF
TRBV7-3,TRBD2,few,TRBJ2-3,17,TGTGCCAGCAGCTTCGGGACTAGCGGGAGCGGACAAGATACGCAGTATTTT,CASSFGTSGSGQDTQYF
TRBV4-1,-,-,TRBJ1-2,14,TGCGCCAGCAGCCAAATAAGCGGTAACTATGGCTACACCTTC,CASSQISGNYGYTF
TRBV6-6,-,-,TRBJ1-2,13,TGTGCCAGCAGCCCCGACAGTCTCTATGGCTACACCTTC,CASSPDSLYGYTF
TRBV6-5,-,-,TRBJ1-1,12,TGTGCCAGCAGTTTCGGACAGAGTGAAGCTTTCTTT,CASSFGQSEAFF
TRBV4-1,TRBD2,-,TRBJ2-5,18,TGCGCCAGCAGCCAAGGGACGGTTGGGACTAGCGGGAGAGAGACCCAGTACTTC,CASSQGTVGTSGRETQYF
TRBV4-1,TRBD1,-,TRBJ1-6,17,TGCGCCAGCAGCCAAGTACCACAGGGGGCGAGGGGATCACCCCTCCACTTT,CASSQVPQGARGSPLHF
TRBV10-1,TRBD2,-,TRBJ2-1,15,TGCGCCAGCAGTGATGAGGCGGGAGCCTACAATGAGCAGTTCTTC,CASSDEAGAYNEQFF
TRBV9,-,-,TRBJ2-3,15,TGTGCCAGCAGCGTAGGCGGGCTTTCCACAGATACGCAGTATTTT,CASSVGGLSTDTQYF
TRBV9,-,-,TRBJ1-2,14,TGTGCCAGCAGCGGAGGACGCTTGGGAGGGGGCTACACCTTC,CASSGGRLGGGYTF
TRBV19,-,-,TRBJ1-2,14,TGTGCCAGTATCATAAGTGCAGGATCGCTTGGCTACACCTTC,CASIISAGSLGYTF
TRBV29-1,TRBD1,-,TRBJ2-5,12,TGCAGCGCCCGGACAGGGTGGGAGACCCAGTACTTC,CSARTGWETQYF